The rows below give T cell receptor beta chains drawn from one sample of a study of blood T cell repertoires in COVID-19. Only in-frame clones appear in the TCRdb table, and some are missing; sequencing was by immunoSEQ multiplex PCR. The table shows about 100,000 clones, with around 90% occurring only once. Sequencing input: peripheral blood. These TCRs come from a human donor in a cohort sampled during active COVID-19. The CDR3 runs from the conserved cysteine through the conserved F or W. Clone size is stated in some rows and not others, as once, few, many or a class when expanded.

CDR3 protein	clone size	V gene	J gene
CASSSTGSTDTQYF	-	TRBV7-9	TRBJ2-3
CASSDQGYTEAFF	-	TRBV6-1	TRBJ1-1
CASAPGVGTSYEQYF	many	TRBV28	TRBJ2-7
CASIGTWSTDTQYF	-	TRBV10-2	TRBJ2-3
CASSLGFGRGIEQYF	-	TRBV28	TRBJ2-7
CASRAGGASNEKLFF	-	TRBV7-8	TRBJ1-4
CSVRSGTGGPTYEQYF	-	TRBV29-1	TRBJ2-7
CATSGQLAGQETQYF	once	TRBV24-1	TRBJ2-5
CASSSGDRGRAGELFF	-	TRBV19	TRBJ2-2
CSMTSGSASSYNEQFF	-	TRBV29-1	TRBJ2-1
CASRYSGTGDYEQYF	-	TRBV19	TRBJ2-7
CASSFGTNEKLFF	-	TRBV5-6	TRBJ1-4
CASSFSLRDRDDYEQYF	-	TRBV28	TRBJ2-7
CASSPLPGAYEQYF	-	TRBV18	TRBJ2-7
CASSPGQGNGNTIYF	-	TRBV11-2	TRBJ1-3
CASSLRLGGDDSYNEQFF	-	TRBV7-3	TRBJ2-1
CASSFGLAKSSYNEQFF	-	TRBV5-4	TRBJ2-1
CASSQDSLPANEQFF	-	TRBV5-6	TRBJ2-1
CASSQRDREVEQYF	-	TRBV3-1/TRBV3-2	TRBJ2-7
CASRGTVPPLNEQFF	few	TRBV2	TRBJ2-1
CASSLGGGFYEQYF	-	TRBV7-2	TRBJ2-7
CASSFQTAEFGNQPQHF	-	TRBV28	TRBJ1-5
CASSSAGSNTDTQYF	-	TRBV19	TRBJ2-3
CASSYRGQDHDEQFF	-	TRBV6-5	TRBJ2-1
CASQRTGGTEAFF	-	TRBV6-5	TRBJ1-1